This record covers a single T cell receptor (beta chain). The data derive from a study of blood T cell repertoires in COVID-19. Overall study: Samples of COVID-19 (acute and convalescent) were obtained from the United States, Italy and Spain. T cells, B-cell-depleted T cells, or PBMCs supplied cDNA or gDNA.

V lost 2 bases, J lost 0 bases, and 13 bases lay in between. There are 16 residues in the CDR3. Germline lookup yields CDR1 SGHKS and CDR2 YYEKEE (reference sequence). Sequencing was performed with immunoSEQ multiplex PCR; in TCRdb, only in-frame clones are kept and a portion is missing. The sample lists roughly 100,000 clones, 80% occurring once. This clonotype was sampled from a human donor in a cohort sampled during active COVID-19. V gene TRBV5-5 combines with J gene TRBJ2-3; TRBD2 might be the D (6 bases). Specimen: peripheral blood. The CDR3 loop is CASSLGTSSSTDTQYF. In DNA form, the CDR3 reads TGTGCCAGCAGCTTAGGGACTTCCTCTAGCACAGATACGCAGTATTTT.